The clone carrying this T cell receptor beta chain has a single count. This entry belongs to a study of blood T cell repertoires in COVID-19. The study recruited people aged roughly 18 to 89 years across 24 US areas. Each recovered donor of Cohort 3 presented with two negative PCRs, clearance, or symptom resolution. Germline assignment: CDR1 ENHRY and CDR2 SYGVKD. The CDR3 has 14 amino acids. Between the trimmed V and J ends, which lost 1 base and 7 bases, there was a span of 10 bases. Only in-frame clones appear in the TCRdb table, and some are missing; sequencing was by immunoSEQ multiplex PCR. The table records over 250,000 clones, 85% to 90% of them present only once.

The chain employs TRBV10-3 and TRBJ1-4, with unresolved D. The sequenced sample consisted of PBMCs or T cells enriched from blood (not recorded which). This clonotype was sampled from a woman aged 55-70 years who had recovered from COVID-19. This CDR3 is CAISELQASEKLFF. The CDR3 DNA follows: TGTGCCATCAGTGAGTTGCAGGCCTCTGAAAAACTGTTTTTT.